The clone carrying this T cell receptor beta chain has at least ten counts. Unique molecular identifiers were incorporated during preparation of the TCRbeta library. TCRdb ran MiXCR on the PCR reads and lists one entry per CDR3 protein. This table has 500,000 or so distinct CDR3 sequences, 30% to 35% appearing once. This sample stems from a study of T-cell reconstitution after alpha-beta-depleted transplantation in children. The TCR sequence derives from a human donor who donated a stem cell graft to a child with aplastic anemia. The sample in question was PBMCs from the stem cell graft donor, obtained from the stem cell graft.

The CDR3 protein is CASSSGRSTDTQYF. The CDR3 DNA reads as TGTGCCAGCAGTTCCGGAAGGAGCACAGATACGCAGTATTTT. This chain uses TRBV6-5 with TRBJ2-3; D gene uncertain. V shed 4 bases and J shed 0 bases, with 8 bases lying between them. CDR1 and CDR2 from the germline V gene are MNHEY and SVGAGI. The CDR3 consists of 14 residues.